This entry is about one T cell receptor beta chain. This sample is part of a study of glioma-infiltrating T cells after dendritic cell vaccination. On the study more broadly: Monocyte-derived dendritic cells, cultured roughly 7 days with IL-4 and GM-CSF, were pulsed with autologous tumor lysate.

CDR1 and CDR2 (germline): SGHRS, YFSETQ. The junction had 10 bases not matched to a gene; V was cut back by 6 bases and J by 7 bases. The CDR3 has 15 residues. The primer mix had 60 V beta and 13 J beta primers. Data came from immunoSEQ multiplex PCR; TCRdb stores just in-frame clones and leaves some out. The sample contains just under 85,000 clones, 85% to 90% of which appear only once. The receptor comes from a human donor with glioblastoma. The rearrangement uses TRBV5-1 and TRBJ1-6; 7 bases agree with TRBD1. Material: blood, obtained before dendritic cell vaccination. The CDR3 sequence is CASKEGASVNSPLHF. In DNA form, the CDR3 reads TGCGCCAGCAAGGAGGGGGCCTCTGTGAATTCACCCCTCCACTTT. The full variable domain, completed using reference TRBV5-1 and TRBJ1-6, is KAGVTQTPRYLIKTRGQQVTLSCSPISGHRSVSWYQQTPGQGLQFLFEYFSETQRNKGNFPGRFSGRQFSNSRSEMNVSTLELGDSALYLCASKEGASVNSPLHFGNGTRLTVT.